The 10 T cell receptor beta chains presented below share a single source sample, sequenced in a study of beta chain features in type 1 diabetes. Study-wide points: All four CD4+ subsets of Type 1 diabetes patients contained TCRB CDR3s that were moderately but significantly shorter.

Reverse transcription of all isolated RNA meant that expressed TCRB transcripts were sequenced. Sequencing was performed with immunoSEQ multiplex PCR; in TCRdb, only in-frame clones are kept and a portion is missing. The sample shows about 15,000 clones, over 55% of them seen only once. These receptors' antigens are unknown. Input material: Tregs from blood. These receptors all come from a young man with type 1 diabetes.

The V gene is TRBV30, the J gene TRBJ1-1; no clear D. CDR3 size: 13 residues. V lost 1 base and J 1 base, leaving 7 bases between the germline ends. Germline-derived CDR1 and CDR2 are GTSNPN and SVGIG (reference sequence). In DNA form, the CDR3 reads TGTGCCTGGAGTGACTATGGGAACACTGAAGCTTTCTTT. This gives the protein CAWSDYGNTEAFF.

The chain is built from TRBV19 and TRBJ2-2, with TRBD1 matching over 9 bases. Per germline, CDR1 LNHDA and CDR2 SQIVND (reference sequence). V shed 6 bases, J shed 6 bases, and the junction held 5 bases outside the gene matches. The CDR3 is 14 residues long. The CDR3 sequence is CASSDRGGAGELFF. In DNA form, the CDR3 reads TGTGCCAGTAGCGACAGGGGGGGAGCCGGGGAGCTGTTTTTT.

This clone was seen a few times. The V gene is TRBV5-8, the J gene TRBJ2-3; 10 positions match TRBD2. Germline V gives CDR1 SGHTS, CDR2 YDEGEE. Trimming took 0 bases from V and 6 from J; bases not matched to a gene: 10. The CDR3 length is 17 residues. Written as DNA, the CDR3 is TGTGCCAGCAGCTTGGGGCCCAGCGGGAGGGCCTCGGATACGCAGTATTTT. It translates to CASSLGPSGRASDTQYF.

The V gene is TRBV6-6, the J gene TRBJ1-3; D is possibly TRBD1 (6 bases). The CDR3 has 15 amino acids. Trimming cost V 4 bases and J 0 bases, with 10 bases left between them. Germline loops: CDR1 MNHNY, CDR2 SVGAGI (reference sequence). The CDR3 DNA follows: TGTGCCAGCAGTTTCACAGGGCTCTCTGGAAACACCATATATTTT. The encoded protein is CASSFTGLSGNTIYF.

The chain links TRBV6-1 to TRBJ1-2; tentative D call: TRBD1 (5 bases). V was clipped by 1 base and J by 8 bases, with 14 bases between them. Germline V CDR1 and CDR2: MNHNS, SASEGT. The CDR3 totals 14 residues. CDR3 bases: TGTGCCAGCAGTGAAGAAGGGGATATCTACGGCTACACCTTC. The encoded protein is CASSEEGDIYGYTF.

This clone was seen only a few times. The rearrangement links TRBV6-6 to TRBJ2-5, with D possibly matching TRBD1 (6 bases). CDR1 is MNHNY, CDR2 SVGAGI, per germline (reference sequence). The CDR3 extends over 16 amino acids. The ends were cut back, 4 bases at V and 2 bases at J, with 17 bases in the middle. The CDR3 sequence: CASSCSGTPIQETQYF. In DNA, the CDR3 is TGTGCCAGCAGTTGCTCCGGGACACCTATTCAAGAGACCCAGTACTTC.

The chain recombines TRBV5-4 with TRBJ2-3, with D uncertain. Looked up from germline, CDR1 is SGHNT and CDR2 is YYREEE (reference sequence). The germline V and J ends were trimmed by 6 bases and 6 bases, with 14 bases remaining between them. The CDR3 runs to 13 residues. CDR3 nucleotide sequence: TGTGCCAGCACCGCGGCGTCATATGATACGCAGTATTTT. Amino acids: CASTAASYDTQYF.

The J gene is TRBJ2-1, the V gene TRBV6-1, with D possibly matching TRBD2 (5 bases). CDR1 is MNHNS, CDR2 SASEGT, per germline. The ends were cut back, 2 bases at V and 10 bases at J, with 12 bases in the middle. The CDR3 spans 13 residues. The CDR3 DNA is TGTGCCAGCAGTGAAAATCTTACGGGGGAGCAGTTCTTC. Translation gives CASSENLTGEQFF.

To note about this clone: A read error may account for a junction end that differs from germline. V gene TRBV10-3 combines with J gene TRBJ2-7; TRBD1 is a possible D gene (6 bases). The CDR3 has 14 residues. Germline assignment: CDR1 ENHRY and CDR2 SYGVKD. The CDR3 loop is CASSYGTNSYEQYF. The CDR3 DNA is TGTGCCAGCAGTTACGGGACAAACTCCTACGAGCAGTACTTC.

The CDR3 sequence is CASSSRQGWRNIQYF. DNA of the CDR3: TGTGCCAGCAGCTCCAGACAGGGGTGGAGAAACATTCAGTACTTC. The rearrangement links TRBV11-2 to TRBJ2-4; 8 nucleotides line up with TRBD1. Germline trimming cut 4 bases from V and 6 bases from J; bases unmatched to any gene: 8. This CDR3 is 15 amino acids long. Germline values: CDR1 SGHAT, CDR2 FQNNGV.